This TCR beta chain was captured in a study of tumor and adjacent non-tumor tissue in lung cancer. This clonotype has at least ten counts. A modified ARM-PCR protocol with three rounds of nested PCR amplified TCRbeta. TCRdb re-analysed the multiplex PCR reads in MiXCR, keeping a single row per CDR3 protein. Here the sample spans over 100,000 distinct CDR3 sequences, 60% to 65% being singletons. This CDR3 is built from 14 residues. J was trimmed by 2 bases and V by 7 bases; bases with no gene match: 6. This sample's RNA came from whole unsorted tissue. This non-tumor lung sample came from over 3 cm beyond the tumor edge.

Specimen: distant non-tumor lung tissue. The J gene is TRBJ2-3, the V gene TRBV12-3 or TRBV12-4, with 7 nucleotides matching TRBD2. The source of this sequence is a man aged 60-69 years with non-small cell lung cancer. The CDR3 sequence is CASNRGTTTDTQYF. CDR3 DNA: TGTGCCAGCAATAGAGGGACTACCACAGATACGCAGTATTTT.